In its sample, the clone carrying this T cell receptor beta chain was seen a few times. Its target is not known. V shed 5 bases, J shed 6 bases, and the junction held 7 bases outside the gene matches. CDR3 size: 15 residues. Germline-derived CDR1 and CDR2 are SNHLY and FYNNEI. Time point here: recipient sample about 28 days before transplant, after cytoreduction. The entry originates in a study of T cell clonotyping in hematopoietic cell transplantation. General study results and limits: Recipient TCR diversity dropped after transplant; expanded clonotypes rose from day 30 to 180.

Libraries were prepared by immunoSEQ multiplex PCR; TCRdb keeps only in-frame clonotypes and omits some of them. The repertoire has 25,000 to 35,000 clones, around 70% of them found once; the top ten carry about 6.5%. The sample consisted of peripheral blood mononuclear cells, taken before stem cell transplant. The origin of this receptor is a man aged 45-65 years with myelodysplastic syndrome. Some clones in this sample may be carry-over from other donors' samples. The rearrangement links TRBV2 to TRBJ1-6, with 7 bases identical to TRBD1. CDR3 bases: TGTGCCAGCAGTCGCCTTGGGACAGCTAATTCACCCCTCCACTTT. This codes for CASSRLGTANSPLHF.